The 28 T cell receptor beta chains below were found in one sample sequenced in a study of T cell responses to AZD1222 COVID-19 vaccine. Clones were read by immunoSEQ multiplex PCR, and TCRdb kept only the in-frame ones, dropping some. The sample holds approximately 140,000 clones; about 89% are singletons and the top ten take about 4%. Specimen: peripheral blood, collected 28 days after the second AZD1222 dose. Receptors were obtained from an adult who received the AZD1222 COVID-19 vaccine.

V and J are TRBV10-3 and TRBJ1-2, with D hard to call. Trimming cost V 6 bases and J 0 bases, with 8 bases left between them. The CDR3 length is 13 residues. CDR1 is ENHRY, CDR2 SYGVKD, per germline. DNA for the CDR3: TGTGCCATCAGGCAGAGAACTAACTATGGCTACACCTTC. Its translation is CAIRQRTNYGYTF.

This chain connects TRBV7-2 to TRBJ1-4; 12 bases align to TRBD1. The CDR3 consists of 17 residues. Germline V gene data show CDR1 as SGHTA and CDR2 as FQGNSA. The V and J ends lost 4 bases and 4 bases, in that order; junction bases with no gene match: 7. The CDR3: CASSSGTGGFINEKLFF. For the CDR3, the DNA is TGTGCCAGCAGCTCCGGGACAGGGGGCTTTATTAATGAAAAACTGTTTTTT.

The chain links TRBV19 to TRBJ2-5; D is uncertain. V was trimmed by 5 bases and J by 5 bases, leaving 3 bases between them. Germline V lookup: CDR1 LNHDA, CDR2 SQIVND (reference sequence). CDR3 length: 10 amino acids. Here the CDR3 DNA reads TGTGCCAGTAGTTTGGAGACCCAGTACTTC. Its translation: CASSLETQYF.

V usage is TRBV2 and J usage is TRBJ1-2; D is unresolved. V was trimmed by 3 bases and J by 1 base, leaving 12 bases between them. The germline V gene encodes CDR1 SNHLY and CDR2 FYNNEI. The length of the CDR3 is 15 residues. Here the CDR3 DNA reads TGTGCCAGCAGTGATCTCATGCCCATTAACTATGGCTACACCTTC. Amino acids: CASSDLMPINYGYTF.

The CDR3 protein is CASSVSPLPDTEAFF. CDR3 coding DNA: TGTGCCAGCAGCGTTTCCCCCCTACCGGACACTGAAGCTTTCTTT. The chain joins TRBV9 to TRBJ1-1, with D unclear. The CDR3 runs 15 residues. The V gene lost 2 bases and the J gene lost 3 bases, with 14 bases spanning the gap. Germline V gene lookup returns CDR1 SGDLS and CDR2 YYNGEE.

This chain joins TRBV19 and TRBJ1-1; unclear D gene. V lost 4 bases and J 2 bases, leaving 2 bases between the germline ends. Germline V gene lookup returns CDR1 LNHDA and CDR2 SQIVND (reference sequence). CDR3 length equals 11 residues. In nucleotides, the CDR3 is TGTGCCAGTAGTAGAAACACTGAAGCTTTCTTT. Protein: CASSRNTEAFF.

V and J are TRBV7-9 and TRBJ2-7, with TRBD2 as a possible D gene (5 bases). The V and J ends lost 5 bases and 5 bases respectively, with 22 bases between them. CDR1 is SEHNR, CDR2 FQNEAQ, per germline (reference sequence). This CDR3 spans 16 amino acids. DNA of the CDR3: TGTGCCAGCAGCCACGTAGGTGGGAGCACGGTGGACGAGCAGTACTTC. Translated: CASSHVGGSTVDEQYF.

The V gene is TRBV7-3, the J gene TRBJ2-3; TRBD2 agrees at 10 bases. With V trimmed by 5 bases and J by 4 bases, 3 bases remained unmatched. Germline loops: CDR1 SGHTA, CDR2 FQGTGA. This CDR3 contains 14 residues. CDR3 DNA: TGTGCCAGCAGCACCGGACTAGCGGCAGATACGCAGTATTTT. It is translated as CASSTGLAADTQYF.

This rearrangement joins TRBV18 to TRBJ1-2; D perhaps matches TRBD1 (6 bases). V lost 3 bases, J lost 4 bases, and 15 bases lay in between. The CDR3 is 15 residues long. The germline CDR1 and CDR2 sequences are KGHSH and LQKENI. The CDR3 here is CASSPLSRDTYGYTF. The CDR3 DNA follows: TGTGCCAGCTCACCTCTGTCCCGGGACACCTATGGCTACACCTTC.

V and J are TRBV3-1 (or the pseudogene TRBV3-2) and TRBJ1-5; no firm D call. This CDR3 is built from 15 residues. Trimming pared 0 bases from V and 4 bases from J, leaving 10 bases between. Germline CDR1 is LGHDT and CDR2 is YNNKEL (reference sequence). CDR3 amino acids: CASSQDSAGNQPQHF. The CDR3 DNA reads as TGTGCCAGCAGCCAAGATAGCGCAGGAAATCAGCCCCAGCATTTT.

V and J are TRBV5-5 and TRBJ1-5; D is possibly TRBD1 (6 bases). Deletions cut 0 bases from V and 1 base from J, with 8 bases between. The CDR3 sequence is 15 residues long. Germline lookup yields CDR1 SGHKS and CDR2 YYEKEE (reference sequence). CDR3 nucleotide sequence: TGTGCCAGCAGCTTGGCGGACAGCAGCAATCAGCCCCAGCATTTT. It is translated as CASSLADSSNQPQHF.

The chain carries TRBV3-1 (or the pseudogene TRBV3-2) and TRBJ2-7; D perhaps matches TRBD1 (6 bases). Deletions cut 3 bases from V and 4 bases from J, with 10 bases between. The CDR3 loop spans 13 amino acids. Germline CDR1 and CDR2: LGHDT and YNNKEL (reference sequence). The CDR3 DNA reads TGTGCCAGCAGCCAGGGGGCACGGTACGAGCAGTACTTC. Its translation is CASSQGARYEQYF.

The chain recombines TRBV12-3 or TRBV12-4 with TRBJ1-1, with TRBD1 as a possible D gene (6 bases). V was pared by 4 bases and J by 5 bases, with 8 bases between. CDR3 length: 12 amino acids. The CDR3 region is CASSSQGTEAFF. The CDR3, as DNA: TGTGCCAGCAGTTCCCAGGGGACTGAAGCTTTCTTT.

The V gene is TRBV29-1, the J gene TRBJ1-2; D perhaps matches TRBD1 (5 bases). CDR1 and CDR2 (germline): SQVTM, ANQGSEA. The CDR3 is 16 residues long. Between the trimmed V and J ends, which lost 2 bases and 0 bases, there was a span of 16 bases. CDR3 loop: CSVERRGVTPNYGYTF. The CDR3, as DNA: TGCAGCGTTGAAAGGAGGGGCGTTACCCCTAACTATGGCTACACCTTC. Drawing the rest from reference TRBV29-1 and TRBJ1-2, the complete variable domain is SAVISQKPSRDICQRGTSLTIQCQVDSQVTMMFWYRQQPGQSLTLIATANQGSEATYESGFVIDKFPISRPNLTFSTLTVSNMSPEDSSIYLCSVERRGVTPNYGYTFGSGTRLTVV.

The chain couples TRBV9 to TRBJ2-7; the match to TRBD2 covers 8 bases. The CDR3 contains 15 residues. V was pared by 0 bases and J by 6 bases, with 8 bases of the junction left unmatched. Germline CDR1 and CDR2: SGDLS and YYNGEE. CDR3 region: CASSVGAGGLGEQYF. CDR3 DNA sequence: TGTGCCAGCAGCGTAGGTGCGGGAGGTCTTGGCGAGCAGTACTTC.

The CDR3 reads CASSFAGTTEAFF. CDR3 nucleotide sequence: TGTGCCAGCAGCTTCGCCGGAACGACTGAAGCTTTCTTT. This sequence joins TRBV5-6 and TRBJ1-1, with D hard to call. Germline CDR1 reads SGHDT; CDR2 reads YYEEEE. V was pared by 2 bases and J by 5 bases, with 10 bases between. CDR3 size: 13 residues.

The chain recombines TRBV29-1 with TRBJ1-1; no firm D call. The CDR3 runs to 14 residues. The V end lost 1 base, the J end lost 4 bases, and 13 bases lay between the germline ends. Germline V gene sequence: CDR1 SQVTM, CDR2 ANQGSEA. In DNA, the CDR3 is TGCAGCGTTGAAGTGGGCCGATCCCGCACTGAAGCTTTCTTT. This translates into CSVEVGRSRTEAFF.

The J gene is TRBJ1-3, the V gene TRBV4-1; 9 bases map to TRBD1. The CDR3 length is 17 residues. The V gene's germline CDR1 is MGHRA and CDR2 YSYEKL. Unmatched junction bases numbered 6, after V lost 3 bases and J lost 0 bases. The DNA of the CDR3 is TGCGCCAGCAGCCAGGGGGACAGGGCCAGCTCTGGAAACACCATATATTTT. Translating it yields CASSQGDRASSGNTIYF.

The chain employs TRBV11-3 and TRBJ1-1, with 8 bases lining up with TRBD1. V lost 6 bases to trimming and J lost 5 bases; unmatched junction nucleotides: 11. Germline-derived CDR1 and CDR2 are SGHNT and YENEEA. This CDR3 is 15 amino acids long. CDR3 DNA sequence: TGTGCCAGCAGATCACCCCAGGGGGCGGGTACTGAAGCTTTCTTT. Its protein is CASRSPQGAGTEAFF. The complete variable domain, with remaining parts taken from reference TRBV11-3 and TRBJ1-1, reads EAGVVQSPRYKIIEKKQPVAFWCNPISGHNTLYWYLQNLGQGPELLIRYENEEAVDDSQLPKDRFSAERLKGVDSTLKIQPAELGDSAVYLCASRSPQGAGTEAFFGQGTRLTVV.

The V and J genes are TRBV29-1 and TRBJ2-5; D gene unclear. Germline CDR1 reads SQVTM; CDR2 reads ANQGSEA. The CDR3 has 13 residues. The germline V and J ends were trimmed by 2 bases and 1 base, with 8 bases remaining between them. CDR3 residues: CSVETVAQETQYF. The CDR3 DNA sequence: TGCAGCGTTGAAACGGTAGCCCAAGAGACCCAGTACTTC.

The rearrangement joins TRBV2 to TRBJ1-2; the D gene is possibly TRBD1 (6 bases). Trimming left V 9 bases short and J 0 bases short, with 17 bases between. The CDR3 runs 15 residues. Germline CDR1 SNHLY, CDR2 FYNNEI. The CDR3 protein is CASTPGAGANYGYTF. DNA for the CDR3: TGTGCCAGTACTCCGGGGGCCGGGGCTAACTATGGCTACACCTTC.

This clone was seen a single time. The V and J genes are TRBV7-8 and TRBJ1-5, with D perhaps matching TRBD1 (5 bases). Germline loops: CDR1 SGHVS, CDR2 FQNEAQ. This CDR3 contains 15 residues. V lost 5 bases and J lost 5, with 16 bases in between. The CDR3 is CASSPSGVPDQPQHF. CDR3 DNA: TGTGCCAGCAGCCCCTCGGGGGTCCCCGATCAGCCCCAGCATTTT. Full variable domain (missing parts from reference TRBV7-8 and TRBJ1-5): GAGVSQSPRYKVAKRGQDVALRCDPISGHVSLFWYQQALGQGPEFLTYFQNEAQLDKSGLPSDRFFAERPEGSVSTLKIQRTQQEDSAVYLCASSPSGVPDQPQHFGDGTRLSIL.

On this clone itself: The sample carries other DNA sequences with the same CDR3. V is TRBV12-3 or TRBV12-4 and J is TRBJ2-5; D uncertain. V lost 3 bases and J lost 4, with 3 bases in between. This CDR3 comprises 11 residues. CDR3 protein: CASSFGETQYF. The CDR3 DNA follows: TGTGCCAGCAGTTTTGGAGAGACCCAGTACTTC.

The genes are TRBV7-9 and TRBJ1-2; a possible D gene is TRBD1 (5 bases). CDR1 and CDR2 (germline): SEHNR, FQNEAQ (reference sequence). This CDR3 spans 12 amino acids. V was cut by 3 bases and J by 13 bases, with 15 bases left in between. The CDR3 protein is CASSFLGASATF. The CDR3 DNA is TGTGCCAGCAGCTTTCTCGGGGCCTCGGCCACCTTC.

This clone has only a few counts. The chain has TRBV28 and TRBJ1-2; D is perhaps TRBD1 (5 bases). The germline CDR1 and CDR2 sequences are MDHEN and SYDVKM. Trimming stripped 6 bases from V and 5 bases from J, with 19 bases between. The length of the CDR3 is 15 residues. The CDR3 spells CASRTSRATLYGYTF. CDR3 sequence (DNA): TGTGCCAGCAGGACCTCCAGGGCAACCTTGTATGGCTACACCTTC.

This clone occurred a few times. The chain uses TRBV5-4 and TRBJ2-7; the match to TRBD2 covers 13 bases. J was trimmed by 7 bases and V by 2 bases; bases with no gene match: 3. In germline, CDR1 is SGHNT, CDR2 YYREEE (reference sequence). This CDR3 has 14 amino acids. The CDR3 DNA reads as TGTGCCAGCAGCTTCGGACTAGCGGGAGCTGAGCAGTACTTC. It specifies CASSFGLAGAEQYF.

This chain joins TRBV30 and TRBJ1-5; 8 bases are a match to TRBD1. Germline CDR1 reads GTSNPN; CDR2 reads SVGIG (reference sequence). This CDR3 spans 13 amino acids. V was clipped by 1 base and J by 7 bases; unmatched bases: 3. The CDR3 spells CAWSAQGAQPQHF. In DNA form, the CDR3 reads TGTGCCTGGAGTGCCCAGGGGGCCCAGCCCCAGCATTTT.

CDR3 amino acids: CASGLSSDQETQYF. For the CDR3, the DNA is TGTGCTAGTGGTCTTTCAAGTGACCAAGAGACCCAGTACTTC. The chain couples TRBV12-5 to TRBJ2-5; no reliable D call. The V end was cut by 5 bases, the J end by 0 bases, with 10 bases between. Germline V CDR1 and CDR2: LGHNT, FRNRAP. The CDR3 consists of 14 residues.